The subject of this entry is one TCR beta chain. The specificity of this receptor is unknown. No much larger clone exists at a distance of one base, and base qualities are not known. This sample was included in a study of blood T cell repertoires in COVID-19 (TCRdb year 2020). General notes on the study: Samples from collaborators originated in the United States, Italy and Spain and spanned both the acute and convalescent phases of COVID-19. Samples came from the ongoing ImmuneRACE study (first 160 participants) plus 1,254 subjects from 6 global collaborators. A de-identified subject ID, COVID-19 status, age in years and sex were almost always included in the sample metadata. The repertoires were made available in a free public database intended to serve as a resource for research on the immune response to SARS-CoV-2. The prospective study material was composed of cDNA or gDNA derived from T cells, B-cell-depleted T cells, or PBMCs. Subjects who had been exposed to COVID-19, were actively infected with it, or had recovered from it provided the deeply sampled blood TCRbeta repertoires that made up the dataset. Where available, HLA class I and class II types were obtained from metadata supplied by the sample provider rather than from assay-based typing. Overall results and qualifications from the work: How much clinical and demographic metadata was included differed by source and by participant, and the metadata was provided uncurated.

The immunoSEQ Assay, a bias-controlled multiplex PCR, was used to amplify TCRbeta CDR3 regions from genomic DNA. Per the source publication's procedure: Nucleated cell counts per sample were estimated from amplification of reference gene primers within the assay. Sequence reads were collapsed and filtered to measure the absolute abundance of every unique TCRbeta CDR3 rearrangement. For each sample, productive Simpson clonality was calculated as the square root of Simpson's diversity index across productive rearrangements. What TCRdb holds here is the immuneACCESS table cut down to in-frame rearrangements. Part of the clones is not present; checked against another copy, under half of the missing clones reflect an unresolved V gene, and the others are unexplained. That table supplies the V and J calls and clone size; D and trimming were determined from the DNA. A total of approximately 300,000 clones appear in this sample, about 85% of them only once. Clones ranked in the top ten supply around 1.9% of the sample.

In the germline V gene (reference sequence), CDR1 corresponds to MNHNY and CDR2 to SVGAGI. Including the terminal cysteine and phenylalanine, the CDR3 comprises 17 residues. Solely the CDR3 DNA is kept, with 51 bases framed from the first base. Trimming accounts for 5 bases at V and 7 bases at J, while the number of junction bases matched to no gene is 14. Participants in the prospective study were enrolled through a virtual design, were aged about 18 to 100 years, and lived in about 25 United States geographic areas. Cohort assignment in the prospective study relied on participant-reported clinical history from a screening survey and a study questionnaire. Exposed participants were defined as having been in contact with someone with a PCR-confirmed or clinician-diagnosed COVID-19 case within 2 weeks of study entry. Each participant in the prospective study had whole blood, serum and a nasopharyngeal or oropharyngeal swab collected by mobile phlebotomists. Additional blood draws and questionnaires over an approximately 2-month period could optionally be provided by prospective study participants. Blood samples from the prospective study were shipped frozen or at room temperature prior to DNA extraction.

The origin of this receptor is a woman in her twenties or thirties who had been exposed to COVID-19. Sequences were obtained from PBMCs or T cells enriched from blood (not recorded which). The chain was built from TRBV6-6 and TRBJ1-2; the central 12 bases match TRBD1. The CDR3 reads as follows: CASSPLGTGGIFAGYTF. The nucleotide sequence reads as follows: TGTGCCAGCAGTCCACTCGGGACAGGGGGCATTTTCGCTGGCTACACCTTC.